A single sample gave rise to the 5 T cell receptor beta chains below, sequenced in a study of read filtering for tumor transcriptome and immune sequencing. This library used 300 to 500 ng RNA and molecular barcoded adaptors spanning alpha/delta and beta/gamma chains. TCRdb reprocessed the reads via MiXCR and lists one record per CDR3 protein. The sample has roughly 82,000 distinct CDR3 sequences; 9% to 15% are singletons. Sequences were obtained from a population of CD138-negative cells sorted from bone marrow. The receptor source for this set is a donor at least 40 years old with multiple myeloma.

The sample holds many counts of this clonotype. The J gene is TRBJ2-5, the V gene TRBV21-1; whether TRBD1, the table's D call, matches the DNA was not checked. TRBV21-1 is assigned pseudogene status. The length of the CDR3 is 15 residues. The CDR3 protein is CASSKVDRPPETQYF. As DNA, the CDR3 is TGTGCCAGCAGCAAAGTGGACAGGCCCCCAGAGACCCAGTACTTC.

This clonotype was observed a few times. V usage is TRBV10-2 and J usage is TRBJ1-1; no firm D call. The CDR3 totals 13 residues. Germline V CDR1 and CDR2: WSHSY, SAAADI. Trimming removed 10 bases at V and 1 base at J, with 13 bases between. The CDR3 loop reads CATTVGRNTEAFF. CDR3 sequence (DNA): TGCGCCACCACAGTGGGCCGGAACACTGAAGCTTTCTTT.

On this clonotype itself: The junction departs from the called germline gene at one end, perhaps through a read error. The chain combines TRBV5-1 with TRBJ1-1; weak D call: TRBD1 (6 bases). The CDR3 covers 14 residues. CDR1 and CDR2 from the germline V gene are SGHRS and YFSETQ. Here the CDR3 reads CASHTGGANIEAFF. The CDR3 DNA sequence: TGCGCCAGCCATACGGGGGGCGCGAACATTGAAGCTTTCTTT.

This sequence joins TRBV30 and TRBJ2-1; 10 bases agree with TRBD2. Germline CDR1 reads GTSNPN; CDR2 reads SVGIG (reference sequence). The CDR3 totals 15 residues. The V and J ends lost 2 bases and 2 bases, in that order; junction bases with no gene match: 3. The DNA for the CDR3 is TGTGCCTGGAGTCTAGGGACTAGCGCCTACAATGAGCAGTTCTTC. Its translation: CAWSLGTSAYNEQFF.

This clonotype was found many times. The rearrangement uses TRBV20-1 and TRBJ2-3; TRBD2 aligns across 11 bases. This CDR3 contains 14 residues. The germline gives CDR1 DFQATT, CDR2 SNEGSKA (reference sequence). Trimming took 6 bases from V and 3 from J; bases not matched to a gene: 5. Written as DNA, the CDR3 is TGCAGTGCGCCCGCTAGCGGGAGGACAGATACGCAGTATTTT. Protein product: CSAPASGRTDTQYF.